This T cell receptor beta chain was retrieved from a study of T cells in Graves' hyperthyroidism and ophthalmopathy. General observations from the study: A model of 13 V-J features distinguished ophthalmopathy from stable hyperthyroidism.

CDR3 size: 13 residues. J lost 5 bases, V lost 8 bases, and 5 bases had no gene match. Germline CDR1 is LNHNV and CDR2 is YYDKDF (reference sequence). TCR beta CDR3 regions were amplified from RNA transcripts. Primed by the HTBI set, a first-round RT-PCR was run on the TCR CDR3. TCRdb reanalysed the multiplex PCR reads using MiXCR and keeps one entry per CDR3 protein. The table includes around 610,000 distinct CDR3 sequences, roughly 15% detected once. Comments on this clonotype: Its antigen is undetermined.

The V gene is TRBV15, the J gene TRBJ2-2, with 7 nucleotides matching TRBD1. This clonotype originated in a woman between 40 and 55 years old with Graves' ophthalmopathy. Sequencing was carried out using blood. The CDR3 spells CATDRERTGELFF. CDR3 coding DNA: TGTGCCACCGACAGGGAGCGGACCGGGGAGCTGTTTTTT.